Below, one TCR beta chain is given with its context. The sample holds many counts of this clonotype. Its specific antigen is unknown. The sample holds no much larger clone one base away, and base qualities are not on file. The sample comes from a study of glioma-infiltrating T cells (dated by TCRdb to about 2016). Background on the whole study: TCR alpha- and beta-chain repertoires were sequenced from glioma tissue, non-neoplastic brain tissue and matched peripheral blood mononuclear cells. Each tissue-infiltrating repertoire was compared with the same patient's peripheral blood repertoire to measure divergence between tissue and blood T-cell populations. The paired cohort comprised three low-grade glioma patients, eight primary glioblastoma patients and three non-glioma patients contributing non-neoplastic brain tissue. Broad study findings and their caveats: Tissue and blood shared very few CDR3 sequences, a result attributed to high CDR3 diversity and limited sampling. VJ-independent divergence between tissue and blood was below expectation in non-neoplastic patients but above expectation in all gliomas, especially low-grade gliomas. Group comparisons rested on small numbers: three non-neoplastic, three low-grade glioma and seven or eight glioblastoma patients.

TCR alpha and beta CDR3 regions were amplified with the iRepertoire nested amplicon-rescue multiplex PCR (arm-PCR) platform from RNA. The input for one-step reverse transcription and amplification was roughly 85-400 ng of tissue mRNA or PBMC total RNA. Following bead purification, Illumina adapters were added by a secondary multiplex PCR, and libraries between 200 and 400 bp were gel-purified. Libraries carried internal 6-nucleotide barcodes used for demultiplexing. The libraries were sequenced on an Illumina MiSeq using 2x220 or 2x250 nucleotide paired-end reads. The authors' pipeline ran thus. Paired reads were merged with FLASH 1.2.11 and aligned to the GRCh37 human genome with BWA-MEM before extracting TRA and TRB reads. For V and J assignment, an IMGT-derived reference of cassette sequences and CDR3 motifs that included pseudogenes was used. Three-frame translation of reads was performed, and productive CDR3s were defined as those with a C...FGXG motif and no stop codons. Clonotypes were defined as unique combinations of V-J cassette pair and CDR3 amino acid sequence. Reads were filtered by Hamming distance, with the threshold set by the sequence error rate of each sample in mapped regions. TCRdb trimmed the raw reads at Q25, called clones with MiXCR and kept productive beta chains. Under each unique CDR3 protein, matching rows form one entry showing the most common genes and DNA. TCRdb's processing, not the study's, gives the V and J calls here. This sample holds around 100,000 distinct CDR3 sequences; under 30% were observed only once. The ten top clones hold approximately 46% of the sample.

The clonotype comes from a human donor with low-grade glioma or glioblastoma, undergoing nonglioma brain surgery, or in good health (not recorded which). The sequenced material came from glioma tissue, nonneoplastic brain tissue, or PBMCs (not recorded which).

The nucleotide sequence is given as TGTGCCAGCAGCTTAGCGCCGGGGGACAGTGAAGCTTTCTTT. The translation is CASSLAPGDSEAFF. In this chain, TRBV11-1 is recombined with TRBJ1-1, with TRBD1 identical over 7 junction bases. Measured from the cysteine to the phenylalanine, the CDR3 is 14 residues long. CDR3 DNA only is kept here, 42 bases in frame from base 1. V is trimmed back by 0 bases and J by 7 bases, and the junction contains 5 bases that no gene match accounts for. The germline V gene (reference sequence) gives CDR1 as SGHAT and CDR2 as FQDESV.